These 25 T cell receptor beta chains were sequenced from one sample in a study of glioma-infiltrating T cells. TCR alpha and beta CDR3 regions were amplified from RNA using iRepertoire nested multiplex PCR. TCRdb recomputed calls from the multiplex PCR reads with MiXCR, one row per CDR3 protein. Of some 18,000 distinct CDR3 sequences in the sample, roughly 64% were seen once. The sequenced material came from glioma tissue, nonneoplastic brain tissue, or PBMCs (not recorded which). The receptors were sampled from a human donor with low-grade glioma or glioblastoma, undergoing nonglioma brain surgery, or in good health (not recorded which).

As for this clonotype: Mismatch with germline at one junction end may stem from a read error. The gene calls are TRBV6-1 and TRBJ2-7, with D perhaps TRBD2 (5 bases). Germline values: CDR1 MNHNS, CDR2 SASEGT. The CDR3 has 12 residues. The CDR3 sequence: CSSAGGAYEQYF. CDR3 nucleotide sequence: TGTTCCAGTGCAGGAGGAGCCTACGAGCAGTACTTC.

The V gene is TRBV20-1, the J gene TRBJ2-1; either TRBD1 or TRBD2 may fit D (5 bases each). V was pared by 3 bases and J by 5 bases, with 11 bases between. This CDR3 contains 13 residues. Looked up from germline, CDR1 is DFQATT and CDR2 is SNEGSKA (reference sequence). CDR3 nucleotide sequence: TGCAGTGCTAGTTTGGGACCACACAATGAGCAGTTCTTC. Its translation is CSASLGPHNEQFF.

The CDR3 sequence: CASSYGSNHYEQYF. CDR3 bases: TGTGCCAGCAGTTATGGCAGCAACCACTACGAGCAGTACTTC. The chain carries TRBV6-1 and TRBJ2-7; D remains unclear. The CDR3 extends over 14 amino acids. The V and J ends lost 5 bases and 3 bases respectively, with 14 bases between them. Germline V gene sequence: CDR1 MNHNS, CDR2 SASEGT.

This clonotype was counted a single time. The chain recombines TRBV27 with TRBJ2-1; D unclear. The CDR3 has 14 residues. The germline V gene encodes CDR1 MNHEY and CDR2 SMNVEV (reference sequence). Trimming cost V 3 bases and J 8 bases, with 14 bases left between them. CDR3 DNA sequence: TGTGCCAGCAGTTTTAGGGAACAGACCTATGAGCAGTTCTTC. Translated: CASSFREQTYEQFF.

This clonotype showed up many times. The V call is TRBV4-2, the J call TRBJ1-2; TRBD1 matches at 7 bases. The CDR3 is made up of 15 amino acids. Germline lookup yields CDR1 LGHNA and CDR2 YNFKEQ. J gave up 7 bases and V 0 bases, and 8 bases lay outside the gene matches. The CDR3 region has the DNA TGTGCCAGCAGCCAAGAGGAGACAGGGCTCCGTGGCTACACCTTC. Its protein product is CASSQEETGLRGYTF.

This clonotype was detected once. V gene TRBV6-1 combines with J gene TRBJ2-2, with D tentatively TRBD1 or TRBD2 (6 bases each). V was cut by 5 bases and J by 5 bases, with 12 bases left in between. The CDR3 length is 14 residues. Germline loops: CDR1 MNHNS, CDR2 SASEGT. CDR3 bases: TGTGCCAGCAGTTGGACAGCGGGTACCGGGGAGCTGTTTTTT. This encodes CASSWTAGTGELFF.

This clonotype was recorded at least ten times. This chain uses TRBV24-1 with TRBJ2-7; D possibly corresponds to TRBD1 (6 bases). The germline gives CDR1 KGHDR, CDR2 SFDVKD. Trimming shortened V by 0 bases and J by 5 bases, and 7 bases separated the two germline ends. This CDR3 is 13 amino acids long. The CDR3 sequence is CATSDLPGDEQYF. Here the CDR3 DNA reads TGTGCCACCAGTGATTTGCCAGGGGACGAGCAGTACTTC.

Within the sample, this clonotype is medium-sized. The chain joins TRBV7-2 to TRBJ1-1, with D possibly being TRBD1 (6 bases). Trimming took off 7 bases at V and 0 bases at J, with 9 bases between the two ends. The CDR3 has 13 amino acids. Per the germline V gene, CDR1 is SGHTA and CDR2 is FQGNSA. The CDR3 sequence: CASNGQMNTEAFF. CDR3 DNA sequence: TGTGCCAGCAACGGACAGATGAACACTGAAGCTTTCTTT.

The V gene is TRBV15, the J gene TRBJ2-7; a possible D gene is TRBD2 (5 bases). Germline assignment: CDR1 LNHNV and CDR2 YYDKDF (reference sequence). V lost 4 bases and J lost 0, with 10 bases in between. The CDR3 totals 14 residues. CDR3 bases: TGTGCCACCAGCATTGGACGGGGCTCCTACGAGCAGTACTTC. Residues: CATSIGRGSYEQYF.

The chain carries TRBV6-1 and TRBJ1-1, with TRBD1 matching 12 bases. The ends lost 8 bases at V and 5 bases at J; junction bases unmatched: 6. The CDR3 contains 14 residues. Germline CDR1 and CDR2: MNHNS and SASEGT. In DNA, the CDR3 is TGTGCCAGCGGGACAGGGGGCGCGGGAACTGAAGCTTTCTTT. Amino acids: CASGTGGAGTEAFF.

This clonotype counts as large. The genes are TRBV28 and TRBJ2-1; unclear D gene. CDR3 length: 15 amino acids. The germline gives CDR1 MDHEN, CDR2 SYDVKM. V lost 2 bases, J lost 2 bases, and 10 bases lay in between. The CDR3 nucleotides read TGTGCCAGCAGTTTACGCGCGTACACCTACAATGAGCAGTTCTTC. It translates to CASSLRAYTYNEQFF.

The chain couples TRBV6-5 to TRBJ2-1; 8 positions agree with TRBD1. The J segment lost 7 bases and the V segment lost 1 base, leaving 6 bases of the junction unmatched. CDR1 is MNHEY and CDR2 is SVGAGI in the germline V gene. CDR3 length equals 15 residues. The CDR3 reads CASSYLDRGFNEQFF. The CDR3 DNA follows: TGTGCCAGCAGTTACTTAGACAGGGGTTTTAATGAGCAGTTCTTC.

The rearrangement uses TRBV6-1 and TRBJ2-1; TRBD2 matches 8 bases. CDR3 length equals 16 residues. Germline V gene lookup returns CDR1 MNHNS and CDR2 SASEGT. V dropped 6 bases and J dropped 4; count of bases not matched to a gene: 11. The CDR3 nucleotides are TGTGCCAGCAGCCACGGCATAGCGGGACGATACAATGAGCAGTTCTTC. This codes for CASSHGIAGRYNEQFF.

With respect to this clonotype: This may stem from a read error, because a much larger clone lies one nucleotide away. V usage is TRBV29-1 and J usage is TRBJ2-1; D gene uncertain. CDR3 length: 11 amino acids. Germline loops: CDR1 SQVTM, CDR2 ANQGSEA. Trimming cost V 3 bases and J 7 bases, with 7 bases left between them. The CDR3 nucleotides read TGCAGCGTTGATACCAGAAATGAGCAGTTCTTC. This gives the protein CSVDTRNEQFF.

The chain recombines TRBV5-1 with TRBJ2-3, with no clear D. V lost 1 base, J lost 2 bases, and 8 bases lay in between. This CDR3 has 14 amino acids. CDR1 and CDR2 from the germline V gene are SGHRS and YFSETQ. CDR3 coding DNA: TGCGCCAGCAGCTTGCGCCAGCTCACAGATACGCAGTATTTT. Amino acids: CASSLRQLTDTQYF.

This chain links TRBV20-1 with TRBJ2-5; D is ambiguous. This CDR3 has 13 residues. V lost 3 bases, J lost 1 base, and 9 bases lay in between. CDR1 is DFQATT and CDR2 is SNEGSKA in the germline V gene (reference sequence). DNA for the CDR3: TGCAGTGCTAGCACAAGGGTCCAAGAGACCCAGTACTTC. Residues: CSASTRVQETQYF.

V and J are TRBV7-2 and TRBJ2-3; weak D call: TRBD2 (6 bases). Germline V gene sequence: CDR1 SGHTA, CDR2 FQGNSA. The CDR3 has 18 residues. Deletions cut 5 bases from V and 0 bases from J, with 21 bases between. CDR3 amino acids: CASSRRDGGDSSTDTQYF. The CDR3 DNA sequence: TGTGCCAGCAGCCGCCGGGACGGGGGAGACTCTAGCACAGATACGCAGTATTTT.

V gene TRBV12-3 or TRBV12-4 combines with J gene TRBJ1-1, with unresolved D. Trimming stripped 1 base from V and 4 bases from J, with 4 bases between. The CDR3 is 12 amino acids. The CDR3 DNA reads TGTGCCAGCAGTTTAGGCAGCACTGAAGCTTTCTTT. Amino acids: CASSLGSTEAFF.

The V gene is TRBV10-3, the J gene TRBJ1-5; unclear D gene. Trimming left V 5 bases short and J 4 bases short, with 6 bases between. The germline CDR1 and CDR2 sequences are ENHRY and SYGVKD. The CDR3 extends over 12 amino acids. CDR3 bases: TGTGCCATCAGTTCGGGAAATCAGCCCCAGCATTTT. This encodes CAISSGNQPQHF.

The chain combines TRBV20-1 with TRBJ1-5; D unresolved. Trimming took off 4 bases at V and 11 bases at J, with 12 bases between the two ends. The CDR3 contains 11 residues. Germline V gene sequence: CDR1 DFQATT, CDR2 SNEGSKA (reference sequence). CDR3 in amino acids: CSAIDGKAQHF. The DNA for the CDR3 is TGCAGTGCTATCGATGGAAAGGCCCAGCATTTT.

The J gene is TRBJ1-2, the V gene TRBV4-3, with D perhaps TRBD1 (6 bases). The CDR3 consists of 15 residues. The germline CDR1 and CDR2 sequences are LGHNA and YSLEER. V lost 0 bases and J lost 4, with 12 bases in between. The CDR3 spells CASSQEAGDVYGYTF. The CDR3 bases are TGCGCCAGCAGCCAAGAGGCAGGGGATGTCTATGGCTACACCTTC.

The chain combines TRBV6-1 with TRBJ1-1; D unresolved. CDR3 size: 13 residues. Trimming stripped 5 bases from V and 4 bases from J, with 11 bases between. CDR1 and CDR2 from the germline V gene are MNHNS and SASEGT. For the CDR3, the DNA is TGTGCCAGCAGTCAACTTCTGCCCACTGAAGCTTTCTTT. Encoded protein: CASSQLLPTEAFF.

The chain carries TRBV6-1 and TRBJ2-1; D is ambiguous. Trimming pared 6 bases from V and 0 bases from J, leaving 3 bases between. This CDR3 has 12 amino acids. The germline gives CDR1 MNHNS, CDR2 SASEGT. CDR3 bases: TGTGCCAGCAGCCCCTCCTACAATGAGCAGTTCTTC. Translated: CASSPSYNEQFF.

V gene TRBV6-2 or TRBV6-3 combines with J gene TRBJ1-2, with no clear D. CDR1 MNHEY and CDR2 SVGEGT come from the germline V gene. V lost 7 bases and J 0 bases, leaving 15 bases between the germline ends. CDR3 length equals 15 residues. DNA for the CDR3: TGTGCCAGCAACTACCTTCCAGGTCCTAACTATGGCTACACCTTC. As protein: CASNYLPGPNYGYTF.

V is TRBV6-6 and J is TRBJ1-5; a possible D gene is TRBD1 (5 bases). Looked up from germline, CDR1 is MNHNY and CDR2 is SVGAGI (reference sequence). Trimming removed 2 bases from V and 3 bases from J, with 8 bases in between. There are 14 residues in the CDR3. CDR3 residues: CASSYGGNNQPQHF. DNA for the CDR3: TGTGCCAGCAGTTACGGGGGTAACAATCAGCCCCAGCATTTT.